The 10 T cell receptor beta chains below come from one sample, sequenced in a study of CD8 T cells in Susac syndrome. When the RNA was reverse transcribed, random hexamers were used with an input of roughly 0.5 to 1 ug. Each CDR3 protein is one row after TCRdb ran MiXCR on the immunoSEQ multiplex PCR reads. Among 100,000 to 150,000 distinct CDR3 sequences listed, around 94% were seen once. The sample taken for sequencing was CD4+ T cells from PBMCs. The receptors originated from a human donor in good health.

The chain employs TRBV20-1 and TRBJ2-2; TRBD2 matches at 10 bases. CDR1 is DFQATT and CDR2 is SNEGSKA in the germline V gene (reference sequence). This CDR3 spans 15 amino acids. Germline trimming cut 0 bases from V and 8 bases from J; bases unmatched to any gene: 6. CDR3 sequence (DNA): TGCAGTGCTAGAGATAAGCGGGAGGGCCTGGGGGAGCTGTTTTTT. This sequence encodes CSARDKREGLGELFF.

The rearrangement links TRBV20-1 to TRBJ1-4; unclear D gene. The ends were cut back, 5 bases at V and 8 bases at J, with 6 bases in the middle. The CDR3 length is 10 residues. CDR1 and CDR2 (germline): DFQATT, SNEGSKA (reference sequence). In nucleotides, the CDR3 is TGCAGTGCTGGAGGGGAAAAACTGTTTTTT. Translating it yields CSAGGEKLFF.

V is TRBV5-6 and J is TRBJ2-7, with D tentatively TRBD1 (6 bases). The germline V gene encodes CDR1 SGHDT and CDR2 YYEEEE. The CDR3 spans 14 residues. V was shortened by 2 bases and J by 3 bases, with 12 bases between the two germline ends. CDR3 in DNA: TGTGCCAGCAGCTTTTCGACAGGTTACTACGAGCAGTACTTC. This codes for CASSFSTGYYEQYF.

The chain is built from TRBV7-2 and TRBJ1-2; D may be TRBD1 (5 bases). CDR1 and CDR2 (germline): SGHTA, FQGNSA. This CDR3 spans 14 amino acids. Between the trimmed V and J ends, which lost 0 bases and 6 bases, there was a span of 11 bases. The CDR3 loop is CASSLASREDGYTF. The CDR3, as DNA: TGTGCCAGCAGCTTAGCAAGCAGGGAGGATGGCTACACCTTC. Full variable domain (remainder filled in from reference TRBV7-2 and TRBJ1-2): GAGVSQSPSNKVTEKGKDVELRCDPISGHTALYWYRQSLGQGLEFLIYFQGNSAPDKSGLPSDRFSAERTGGSVSTLTIQRTQQEDSAVYLCASSLASREDGYTFGSGTRLTVV.

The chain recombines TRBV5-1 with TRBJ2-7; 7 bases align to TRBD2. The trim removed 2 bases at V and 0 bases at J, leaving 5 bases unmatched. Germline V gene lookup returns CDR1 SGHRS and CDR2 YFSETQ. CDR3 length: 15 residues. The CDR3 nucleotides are TGCGCCAGCAGCTTTTCTGGCGGGAGCTCCTACGAGCAGTACTTC. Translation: CASSFSGGSSYEQYF. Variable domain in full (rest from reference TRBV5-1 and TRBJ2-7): KAGVTQTPRYLIKTRGQQVTLSCSPISGHRSVSWYQQTPGQGLQFLFEYFSETQRNKGNFPGRFSGRQFSNSRSEMNVSTLELGDSALYLCASSFSGGSSYEQYFGPGTRLTVT.

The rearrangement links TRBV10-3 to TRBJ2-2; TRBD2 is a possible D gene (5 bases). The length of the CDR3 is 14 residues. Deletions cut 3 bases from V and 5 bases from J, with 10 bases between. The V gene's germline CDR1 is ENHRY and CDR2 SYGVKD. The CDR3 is CAISDRGSTGELFF. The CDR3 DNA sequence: TGTGCCATCAGTGACCGCGGGTCAACCGGGGAGCTGTTTTTT.

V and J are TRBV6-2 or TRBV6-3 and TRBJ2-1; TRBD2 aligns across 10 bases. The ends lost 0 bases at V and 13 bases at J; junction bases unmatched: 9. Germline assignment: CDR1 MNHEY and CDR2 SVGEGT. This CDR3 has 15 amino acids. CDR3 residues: CASSYSMGLAGAQFF. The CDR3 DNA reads TGTGCCAGCAGTTACTCGATGGGTCTAGCGGGAGCCCAGTTCTTC.

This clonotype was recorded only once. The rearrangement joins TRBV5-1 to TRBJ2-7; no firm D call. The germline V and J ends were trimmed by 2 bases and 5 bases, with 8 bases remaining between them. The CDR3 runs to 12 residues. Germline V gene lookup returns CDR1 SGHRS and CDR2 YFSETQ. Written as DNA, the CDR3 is TGCGCCAGCAGCTTCCAGGAAAACGAGCAGTACTTC. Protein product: CASSFQENEQYF.

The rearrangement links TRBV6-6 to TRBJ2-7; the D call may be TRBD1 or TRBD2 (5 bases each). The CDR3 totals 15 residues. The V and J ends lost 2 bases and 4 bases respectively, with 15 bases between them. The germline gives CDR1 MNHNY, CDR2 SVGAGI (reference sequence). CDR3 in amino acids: CASSYRDLRHYEQYF. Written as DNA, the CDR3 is TGTGCCAGCAGTTACAGGGACCTCCGTCATTACGAGCAGTACTTC.

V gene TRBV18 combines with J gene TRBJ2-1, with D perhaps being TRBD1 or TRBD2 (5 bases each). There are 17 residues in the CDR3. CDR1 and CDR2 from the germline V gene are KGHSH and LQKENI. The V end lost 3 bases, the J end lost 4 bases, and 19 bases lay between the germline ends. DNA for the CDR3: TGTGCCAGCTCACCTCCTCGAGGGGAGAGGGTTTACAATGAGCAGTTCTTC. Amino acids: CASSPPRGERVYNEQFF. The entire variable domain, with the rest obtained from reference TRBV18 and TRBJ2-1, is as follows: NAGVMQNPRHLVRRRGQEARLRCSPMKGHSHVYWYRQLPEEGLKFMVYLQKENIIDESGMPKERFSAEFPKEGPSILRIQQVVRGDSAAYFCASSPPRGERVYNEQFFGPGTRLTVL.